What follows are 11 T cell receptor beta chains derived from one specimen sequenced in a study of T cells after yellow fever vaccination. In TCRdb, the 5' RACE reads were re-called with MiXCR into one record per CDR3 protein. The sample has some 320,000 distinct CDR3 sequences, roughly 4.3% seen once; the top ten hold roughly a fifth. The specimen was PBMCs, collected 15 days after the yellow fever booster vaccination. Receptors originate from a man aged 18 to 30 who received the YFV17D yellow fever vaccine.

V usage is TRBV3-1 and J usage is TRBJ2-7; D is ambiguous. This CDR3 spans 15 amino acids. Germline CDR1 LGHDT, CDR2 YNNKEL (reference sequence). V dropped 0 bases and J dropped 0 bases, with 9 bases sitting between them. The CDR3 sequence is CASSQESFISYEQYF. The CDR3 nucleotides are TGTGCCAGCAGCCAAGAATCGTTCATCTCCTACGAGCAGTACTTC.

This clonotype has only a few counts. The chain recombines TRBV10-2 with TRBJ1-5; 7 nucleotides agree with TRBD1. The trim removed 8 bases at V and 4 bases at J, leaving 8 bases unmatched. There are 14 residues in the CDR3. The V gene's germline CDR1 is WSHSY and CDR2 SAAADI. The CDR3: CASGNLQGNQPQHF. The CDR3 nucleotides are TGCGCCAGCGGAAATCTACAGGGGAATCAGCCCCAGCATTTT.

The table lists this clonotype with many counts. The rearrangement joins TRBV20-1 to TRBJ2-3; D call uncertain. This CDR3 is 13 amino acids long. V was trimmed by 0 bases and J by 6 bases, leaving 10 bases between them. Germline V CDR1 and CDR2: DFQATT, SNEGSKA (reference sequence). CDR3 sequence reads: CSARDGNTDTQYF. The CDR3 region has the DNA TGCAGTGCTAGAGATGGGAACACGGATACGCAGTATTTT.

This clonotype was detected ten times or more. The chain joins TRBV7-9 to TRBJ2-5; D might be TRBD2 (5 bases). The CDR3 spans 16 residues. V lost 0 bases to trimming and J lost 2 bases, with 13 bases between them. Germline V gene sequence: CDR1 SEHNR, CDR2 FQNEAQ (reference sequence). CDR3 loop: CASSLARISGQETQYF. The CDR3 region has the DNA TGTGCCAGCAGCTTAGCGCGCATCAGCGGACAAGAGACCCAGTACTTC.

The table lists this clonotype with many counts. V usage is TRBV11-2 and J usage is TRBJ2-2; D is perhaps TRBD2 (6 bases). The CDR3 loop spans 14 amino acids. Deletions cut 5 bases from V and 6 bases from J, with 13 bases between. Germline lookup yields CDR1 SGHAT and CDR2 FQNNGV. The CDR3 is CASSTFGSAGELFF. The CDR3 coding sequence is TGTGCCAGCAGCACGTTCGGGAGCGCCGGGGAGCTGTTTTTT.

This clonotype has just a few counts. V usage is TRBV9 and J usage is TRBJ2-7, with unresolved D. V lost 2 bases and J 6 bases, leaving 18 bases between the germline ends. The CDR3 totals 15 residues. Germline CDR1 and CDR2: SGDLS and YYNGEE. CDR3 in DNA: TGTGCCAGCAGCGTGTCCTCGGCGGACCCCATCGAGCAGTACTTC. It encodes CASSVSSADPIEQYF.

This clonotype was observed many times. V usage is TRBV4-3 and J usage is TRBJ1-2; 8 positions match TRBD1. The V segment lost 0 bases and the J segment 7 bases; nucleotides outside the gene matches: 10. The germline gives CDR1 LGHNA, CDR2 YSLEER. CDR3 size: 16 residues. CDR3 loop: CASSQEETGALGGYTF. The CDR3 coding sequence is TGCGCCAGCAGCCAAGAGGAGACAGGGGCCCTTGGTGGCTACACCTTC.

This clonotype was picked up a small number of times. The chain uses TRBV4-2 and TRBJ2-3, with 7 bases that match TRBD1. Losses at the gene ends were 0 bases for V and 5 bases for J; bases not matched to a gene: 11. Per germline, CDR1 LGHNA and CDR2 YNFKEQ. The CDR3 sequence is 17 residues long. Here the CDR3 reads CASSQDGTARLGDTQYF. DNA for the CDR3: TGTGCCAGCAGCCAAGATGGGACAGCCCGACTTGGAGATACGCAGTATTTT.

This clonotype was recorded at least ten times. The V gene is TRBV12-3 or TRBV12-4, the J gene TRBJ2-3; D is uncertain. The CDR3 contains 12 residues. Trimming cost V 2 bases and J 3 bases, with 3 bases left between them. CDR3 DNA: TGTGCCAGCAGTTTAAGGACAGATACGCAGTATTTT. Encoded protein: CASSLRTDTQYF.

The rearrangement links TRBV12-3 or TRBV12-4 to TRBJ1-2; possible D gene TRBD1, 5 bases. The length of the CDR3 is 15 residues. V dropped 6 bases and J dropped 3 bases, with 17 bases sitting between them. The CDR3 spells CASSNWDGIHYGYTF. Written as DNA, the CDR3 is TGTGCCAGCAGCAACTGGGACGGTATCCACTATGGCTACACCTTC.

This clonotype was counted many times. This chain connects TRBV4-3 to TRBJ2-5; the D gene is possibly TRBD1 (6 bases). The germline V and J ends were trimmed by 6 bases and 5 bases, with 16 bases remaining between them. The CDR3 length is 14 residues. Per the germline V gene, CDR1 is LGHNA and CDR2 is YSLEER. CDR3: CASSRRDTEETQYF. The CDR3 bases are TGCGCCAGCAGTCGCCGGGACACGGAGGAGACCCAGTACTTC.